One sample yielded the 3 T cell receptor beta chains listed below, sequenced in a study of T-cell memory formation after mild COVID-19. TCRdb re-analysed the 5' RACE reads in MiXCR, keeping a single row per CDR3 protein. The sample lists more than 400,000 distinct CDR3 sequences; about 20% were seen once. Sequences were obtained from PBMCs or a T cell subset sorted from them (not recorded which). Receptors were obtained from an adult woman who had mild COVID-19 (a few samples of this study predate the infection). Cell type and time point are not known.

CDR3 in amino acids: CASSLDRGGRETQYF. The CDR3 DNA is TGTGCCAGCAGCTTAGACCGGGGGGGCCGGGAGACCCAGTACTTC. The chain uses TRBV7-2 and TRBJ2-5; TRBD2 aligns across 8 bases. Germline V lookup: CDR1 SGHTA, CDR2 FQGNSA. The junction had 6 bases not matched to a gene; V was cut back by 1 base and J by 5 bases. CDR3 length equals 15 residues.

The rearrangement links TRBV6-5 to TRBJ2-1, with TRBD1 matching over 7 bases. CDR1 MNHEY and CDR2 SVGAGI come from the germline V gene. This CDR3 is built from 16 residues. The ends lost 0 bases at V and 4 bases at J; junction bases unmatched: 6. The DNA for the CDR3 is TGTGCCAGCAGTTACTCGACCCAGGGGGAGTACAATGAGCAGTTCTTC. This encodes CASSYSTQGEYNEQFF.

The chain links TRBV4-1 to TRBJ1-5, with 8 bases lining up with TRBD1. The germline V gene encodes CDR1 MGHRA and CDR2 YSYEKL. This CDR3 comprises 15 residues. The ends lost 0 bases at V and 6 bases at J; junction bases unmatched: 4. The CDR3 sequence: CASSQDPGQGQPQHF. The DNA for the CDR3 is TGCGCCAGCAGCCAAGATCCAGGACAGGGTCAGCCCCAGCATTTT.